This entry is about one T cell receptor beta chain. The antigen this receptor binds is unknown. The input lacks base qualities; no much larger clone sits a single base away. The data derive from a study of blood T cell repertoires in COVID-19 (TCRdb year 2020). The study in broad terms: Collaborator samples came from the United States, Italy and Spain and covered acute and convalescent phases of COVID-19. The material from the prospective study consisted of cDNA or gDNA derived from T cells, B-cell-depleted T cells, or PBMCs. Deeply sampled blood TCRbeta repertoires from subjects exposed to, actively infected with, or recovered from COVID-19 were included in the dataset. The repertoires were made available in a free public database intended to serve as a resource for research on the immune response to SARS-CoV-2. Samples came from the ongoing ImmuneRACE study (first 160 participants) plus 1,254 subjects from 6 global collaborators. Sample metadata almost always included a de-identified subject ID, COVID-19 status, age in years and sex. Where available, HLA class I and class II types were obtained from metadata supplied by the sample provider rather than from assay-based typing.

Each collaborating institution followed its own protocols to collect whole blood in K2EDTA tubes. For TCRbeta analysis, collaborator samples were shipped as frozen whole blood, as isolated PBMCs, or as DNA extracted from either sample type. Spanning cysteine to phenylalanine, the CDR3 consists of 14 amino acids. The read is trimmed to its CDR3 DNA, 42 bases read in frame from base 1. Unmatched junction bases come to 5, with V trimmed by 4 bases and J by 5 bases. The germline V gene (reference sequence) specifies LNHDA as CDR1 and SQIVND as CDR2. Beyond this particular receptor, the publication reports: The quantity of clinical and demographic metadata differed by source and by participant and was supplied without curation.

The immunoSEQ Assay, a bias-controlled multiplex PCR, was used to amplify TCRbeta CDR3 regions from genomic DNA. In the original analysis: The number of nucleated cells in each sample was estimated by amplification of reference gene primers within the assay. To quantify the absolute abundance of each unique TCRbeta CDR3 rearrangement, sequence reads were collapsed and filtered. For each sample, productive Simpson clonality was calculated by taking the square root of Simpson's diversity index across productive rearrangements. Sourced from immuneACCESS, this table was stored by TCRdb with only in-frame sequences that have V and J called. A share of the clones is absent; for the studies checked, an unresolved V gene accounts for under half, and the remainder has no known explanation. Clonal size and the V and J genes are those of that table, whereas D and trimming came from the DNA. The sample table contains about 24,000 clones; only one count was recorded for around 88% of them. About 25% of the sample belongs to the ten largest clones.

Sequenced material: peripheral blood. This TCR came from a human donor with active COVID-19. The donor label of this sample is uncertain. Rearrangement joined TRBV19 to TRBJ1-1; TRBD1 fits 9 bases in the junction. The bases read TGTGCCAGTAGTACCGGACAGGGGATTACTGAAGCTTTCTTT. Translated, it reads CASSTGQGITEAFF.